Sequencing of this T cell receptor (beta chain) was carried out in a study of blood T cell repertoires in COVID-19. Method: immunoSEQ multiplex PCR; TCRdb's copy keeps in-frame clones and lacks some. The repertoire has around 280,000 clones, roughly 89% of them found once; the top ten carry about 5.5%. The source of this sequence is a woman aged 40 to 50 who had recovered from COVID-19. Sequences were obtained from PBMCs or T cells enriched from blood (not recorded which).

CDR3 loop: CASSSRTVGSSGANVLTF. The CDR3 DNA reads as TGTGCCAGCAGCTCGCGGACAGTGGGAAGCTCTGGGGCCAACGTCCTGACTTTC. The chain employs TRBV7-9 and TRBJ2-6, with D possibly TRBD1 on 6 matching bases. CDR3 size: 18 residues. Between the trimmed V and J ends, which lost 4 bases and 0 bases, there was a span of 16 bases. Germline values: CDR1 SEHNR, CDR2 FQNEAQ (reference sequence).